A single sample is the source of the 5 T cell receptor beta chains below, sequenced in a study of blood T cell repertoires in COVID-19. Clones were read by immunoSEQ multiplex PCR, and TCRdb kept only the in-frame ones, dropping some. This repertoire shows about 200,000 clones, roughly 80% found once; its top ten account for approximately 5%. The source material was peripheral blood. Receptor source: a human donor in a cohort sampled during active COVID-19.

The chain is built from TRBV6-6 and TRBJ2-7, with TRBD2 matching over 9 bases. The germline V gene has CDR1 MNHNY and CDR2 SVGAGI (reference sequence). This CDR3 is 14 amino acids long. The V segment lost 6 bases and the J segment 2 bases; nucleotides outside the gene matches: 5. CDR3 protein: CASSTGTSPYEQYF. The CDR3, as DNA: TGTGCCAGCAGCACCGGGACTAGCCCCTACGAGCAGTACTTC.

This sequence joins TRBV6-2 or TRBV6-3 and TRBJ2-2; weak D call: TRBD2 (5 bases). Germline loops: CDR1 MNHEY, CDR2 SVGEGT. The V gene lost 4 bases and the J gene lost 5 bases, with 8 bases spanning the gap. This CDR3 region has 13 residues. The CDR3 spells CASSSDWTGELFF. Written as DNA, the CDR3 is TGTGCCAGCAGTTCGGACTGGACCGGGGAGCTGTTTTTT.

This chain joins TRBV4-2 and TRBJ1-1; D may be TRBD1 (5 bases). The CDR3 is made up of 17 amino acids. Germline CDR1 and CDR2: LGHNA and YNFKEQ. Trimming stripped 0 bases from V and 1 base from J, with 15 bases between. The CDR3 coding sequence is TGTGCCAGCAGCCAAGATAGGGCAGGGAAGAGGAACACTGAAGCTTTCTTT. Amino acid sequence: CASSQDRAGKRNTEAFF.

V and J are TRBV7-9 and TRBJ2-7; a weak D match, TRBD2 (6 bases). Trimming stripped 5 bases from V and 6 bases from J, with 11 bases between. The CDR3 extends over 12 amino acids. Germline CDR1 and CDR2: SEHNR and FQNEAQ (reference sequence). The CDR3 reads CASSPRGTEQYF. The CDR3, as DNA: TGTGCCAGCAGCCCCCGGGGGACCGAGCAGTACTTC.

J is TRBJ1-2 and V is TRBV5-5; D is unresolved. In germline, CDR1 is SGHKS, CDR2 YYEKEE (reference sequence). The length of the CDR3 is 15 residues. V lost 2 bases to trimming and J lost 1 base, with 12 bases between them. CDR3 loop: CASSFRPLFNYGYTF. DNA for the CDR3: TGTGCCAGCAGCTTCCGTCCCCTCTTTAACTATGGCTACACCTTC.